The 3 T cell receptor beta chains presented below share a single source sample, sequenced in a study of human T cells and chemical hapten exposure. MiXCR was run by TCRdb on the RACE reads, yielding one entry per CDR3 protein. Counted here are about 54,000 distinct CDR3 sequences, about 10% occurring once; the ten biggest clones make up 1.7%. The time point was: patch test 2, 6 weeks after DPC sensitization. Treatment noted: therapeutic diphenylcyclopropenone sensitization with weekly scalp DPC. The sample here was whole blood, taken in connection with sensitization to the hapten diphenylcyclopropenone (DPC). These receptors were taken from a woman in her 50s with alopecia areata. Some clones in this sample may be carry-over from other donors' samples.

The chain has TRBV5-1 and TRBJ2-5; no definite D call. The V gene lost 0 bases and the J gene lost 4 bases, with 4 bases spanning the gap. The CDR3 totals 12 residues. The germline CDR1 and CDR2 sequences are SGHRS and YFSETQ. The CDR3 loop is CASSLEAETQYF. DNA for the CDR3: TGCGCCAGCAGCTTGGAAGCAGAGACCCAGTACTTC.

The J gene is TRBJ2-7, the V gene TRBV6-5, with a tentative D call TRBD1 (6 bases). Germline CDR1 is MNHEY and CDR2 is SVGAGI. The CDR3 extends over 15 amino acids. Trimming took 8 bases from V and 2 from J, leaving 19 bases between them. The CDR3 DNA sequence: TGTGCCAGCTGTCCTAGGCAGGGGCTAACCTACGAGCAGTACTTC. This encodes CASCPRQGLTYEQYF.

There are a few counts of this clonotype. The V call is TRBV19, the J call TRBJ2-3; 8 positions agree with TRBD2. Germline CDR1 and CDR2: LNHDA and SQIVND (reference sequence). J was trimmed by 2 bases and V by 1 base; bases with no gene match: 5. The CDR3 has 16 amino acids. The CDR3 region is CASSIGSGGPTDTQYF. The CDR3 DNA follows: TGTGCCAGTAGTATAGGCAGCGGGGGCCCCACAGATACGCAGTATTTT. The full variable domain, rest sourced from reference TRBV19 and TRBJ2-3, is DGGITQSPKYLFRKEGQNVTLSCEQNLNHDAMYWYRQDPGQGLRLIYYSQIVNDFQKGDIAEGYSVSREKKESFPLTVTSAQKNPTAFYLCASSIGSGGPTDTQYFGPGTRLTVL.